Each of the 9 T cell receptor beta chains below was sequenced from the same sample in a study of control samples from healthy donors and cancer patients (TCRdb year 2020). Receptor libraries were prepared by the immunoSEQ multiplex PCR assay. TCRdb re-hosts the immuneACCESS table, in-frame sequences only. Its copies lack some clones; in the studies checked, an unresolved V gene accounts for under half of them, and the cause for the rest is not known. The sample yields roughly 140,000 clones; under 90% were counted once. The ten top clones hold over 4.5% of the sample. Sequencing input: blood. The receptors here all came from a man aged 30 to 39 in good health.

Comment on this clone: The junction departs from germline at one end; a sequencing error may be responsible. The chain recombines TRBV6-1 with TRBJ2-7; 9 bases are shared with TRBD1. The CDR3 is 14 amino acids. Per the germline V gene, CDR1 is MNHNS and CDR2 is SASEGT. The CDR3 reads CASIEQGALYEQYF. The DNA for the CDR3 is TGTGCCAGCATTGAACAGGGGGCCCTCTACGAGCAGTACTTC.

The genes are TRBV7-9 and TRBJ2-1, with D perhaps being TRBD1 or TRBD2 (6 bases each). This CDR3 has 14 amino acids. The germline V gene has CDR1 SEHNR and CDR2 FQNEAQ (reference sequence). With 8 bases removed from V and 2 bases from J, the gap between germline ends came to 13 bases. CDR3 sequence reads: CASGGRAAYNEQFF. The CDR3 nucleotides are TGTGCCAGCGGGGGGCGTGCGGCCTACAATGAGCAGTTCTTC.

The V and J genes are TRBV4-3 and TRBJ2-3; D is perhaps TRBD2 (7 bases). Trimming took off 0 bases at V and 2 bases at J, with 24 bases between the two ends. CDR1 is LGHNA, CDR2 YSLEER, per germline. CDR3 length equals 20 residues. This CDR3 reads CASSQDLYGGGRTTTDTQYF. For the CDR3, the DNA is TGCGCCAGCAGCCAAGATCTTTATGGCGGGGGCCGAACTACCACAGATACGCAGTATTTT.

The J gene is TRBJ2-2, the V gene TRBV2, with D perhaps given as TRBD1 or TRBD2 (5 bases each). Trimming left V 7 bases short and J 5 bases short, with 11 bases between. The CDR3 consists of 13 residues. Germline CDR1 and CDR2: SNHLY and FYNNEI. In DNA form, the CDR3 reads TGTGCCAGCATCCCTGAGGGGACCGGGGAGCTGTTTTTT. Translation gives CASIPEGTGELFF.

The rearrangement links TRBV9 to TRBJ2-7; 13 bases fit TRBD2. Germline V CDR1 and CDR2: SGDLS, YYNGEE. Trimming cost V 4 bases and J 6 bases; bases outside gene matches: 16. The CDR3 is made up of 18 amino acids. CDR3 DNA: TGTGCCAGCAGCCCCGGACTAGCGGGAGAGGGCCCCCCCTCCGAGCAGTACTTC. Encoded protein: CASSPGLAGEGPPSEQYF. The full variable domain, in which reference TRBV9 and TRBJ2-7 provide the parts outside the CDR3, is DSGVTQTPKHLITATGQRVTLRCSPRSGDLSVYWYQQSLDQGLQFLIQYYNGEERAKGNILERFSAQQFPDLHSELNLSSLELGDSALYFCASSPGLAGEGPPSEQYFGPGTRLTVT.

The genes are TRBV9 and TRBJ2-7, with D tentatively TRBD1 (7 bases). Trimming shortened V by 4 bases and J by 0 bases, and 11 bases separated the two germline ends. Germline loops: CDR1 SGDLS, CDR2 YYNGEE. This CDR3 region has 14 residues. CDR3 sequence (DNA): TGTGCCAGCAGCCCAGGGGGGAGCTCCTACGAGCAGTACTTC. It specifies CASSPGGSSYEQYF.

The chain is built from TRBV9 and TRBJ2-2, with D possibly being TRBD2 (6 bases). The CDR3 totals 16 residues. Germline V gene lookup returns CDR1 SGDLS and CDR2 YYNGEE. V was shortened by 4 bases and J by 0 bases, with 13 bases between the two germline ends. The CDR3 loop reads CASSSGGVSNTGELFF. The DNA of the CDR3 is TGTGCCAGCAGCAGCGGAGGGGTCTCGAACACCGGGGAGCTGTTTTTT.

This rearrangement joins TRBV5-1 to TRBJ2-2; either TRBD1 or TRBD2 may supply D (5 bases each). The CDR3 is 15 residues long. The germline V and J ends were trimmed by 4 bases and 5 bases, with 15 bases remaining between them. Germline V gene lookup returns CDR1 SGHRS and CDR2 YFSETQ. The CDR3 sequence is CASSGDVWRTGELFF. The CDR3 DNA follows: TGCGCCAGCAGCGGGGACGTCTGGAGGACCGGGGAGCTGTTTTTT.

V is TRBV25-1 and J is TRBJ1-2; 10 bases align to TRBD1. Trimming at V came to 7 bases and at J to 7 bases, leaving 3 bases not matched to a gene. CDR3 length equals 12 residues. The germline CDR1 and CDR2 sequences are MGHDK and SYGVNS. CDR3 bases: TGTGCCAGCAAGGGGACAGGGGTTGGCTACACCTTC. Translating gives CASKGTGVGYTF.